The 5 T cell receptor beta chains listed next were all sequenced from one sample in a study of blood T cell repertoires in COVID-19. Data came from immunoSEQ multiplex PCR; TCRdb stores just in-frame clones and leaves some out. The table lists approximately 170,000 clones, under 85% of them singletons, with 0.95% to 1.5% in the top ten. Sequenced: peripheral blood. All receptors derive from a man aged 55 to 70 who had recovered from COVID-19.

This clone was observed once. The gene calls are TRBV10-3 and TRBJ2-1, with TRBD1 matching 7 bases. This CDR3 is built from 14 residues. V gave up 7 bases and J gave up 5 bases; unmatched junction bases: 8. The germline CDR1 and CDR2 sequences are ENHRY and SYGVKD. The CDR3 nucleotides are TGTGCCATCACCCCGGGACAGAGAGACAATGAGCAGTTCTTC. This translates into CAITPGQRDNEQFF.

V and J are TRBV6-1 and TRBJ2-3; D is perhaps TRBD2 (6 bases). Germline values: CDR1 MNHNS, CDR2 SASEGT. This CDR3 comprises 16 residues. Trimming took 1 base from V and 1 from J, leaving 12 bases between them. The CDR3 loop is CASSEGRGLGTDTQYF. Written as DNA, the CDR3 is TGTGCCAGCAGTGAAGGGAGGGGACTTGGCACAGATACGCAGTATTTT.

CDR3 loop: CASSVTGGYEKLFF. Here the CDR3 DNA reads TGTGCCAGCAGTGTGACAGGGGGCTATGAAAAACTGTTTTTT. This rearrangement joins TRBV25-1 to TRBJ1-4; 10 nucleotides match TRBD1. The CDR3 covers 14 residues. CDR1 and CDR2 from the germline V gene are MGHDK and SYGVNS. After removal of 4 bases from V and 6 bases from J, the junction contained 2 bases not matched to a gene.

The V gene is TRBV6-1, the J gene TRBJ2-7; 9 bases are a match to TRBD1. The J segment lost 3 bases and the V segment lost 3 bases, leaving 3 bases of the junction unmatched. The CDR3 is 14 amino acids. Germline lookup yields CDR1 MNHNS and CDR2 SASEGT. The CDR3 protein is CASSDGTGIYEQYF. The CDR3 DNA reads TGTGCCAGCAGTGACGGGACAGGGATCTACGAGCAGTACTTC.

V and J are TRBV9 and TRBJ2-5; 11 nucleotides match TRBD2. J gave up 4 bases and V 3 bases, and 11 bases lay outside the gene matches. This CDR3 contains 17 residues. CDR1 and CDR2 (germline): SGDLS, YYNGEE. The CDR3, as DNA: TGTGCCAGCAGCGCAGGTCTAGCGGGGGGCCAGGGAGAGACCCAGTACTTC. This sequence encodes CASSAGLAGGQGETQYF.